The T cell receptor (beta chain) under discussion was sequenced for a study of blood T cell repertoires in COVID-19. The CDR3 is 16 amino acids. Per germline, CDR1 LNHDA and CDR2 SQIVND (reference sequence). Trimming at V came to 5 bases and at J to 4 bases, leaving 11 bases not matched to a gene. The data were produced by immunoSEQ multiplex PCR, yet TCRdb's version contains in-frame clones alone and is incomplete. Of hundreds of thousands of clones detected, approximately 82% appear once; the ten largest clones hold 1.5% to 2%. The sequencing input was peripheral blood. The receptor was isolated from a woman of 80 years or more with acute or convalescent COVID-19. The V and J genes are TRBV19 and TRBJ1-3, with 7 bases fitting TRBD1. CDR3 in amino acids: CASSPPPWTGGNTIYF. Written as DNA, the CDR3 is TGTGCCAGTAGTCCCCCCCCCTGGACAGGAGGAAACACCATATATTTT.